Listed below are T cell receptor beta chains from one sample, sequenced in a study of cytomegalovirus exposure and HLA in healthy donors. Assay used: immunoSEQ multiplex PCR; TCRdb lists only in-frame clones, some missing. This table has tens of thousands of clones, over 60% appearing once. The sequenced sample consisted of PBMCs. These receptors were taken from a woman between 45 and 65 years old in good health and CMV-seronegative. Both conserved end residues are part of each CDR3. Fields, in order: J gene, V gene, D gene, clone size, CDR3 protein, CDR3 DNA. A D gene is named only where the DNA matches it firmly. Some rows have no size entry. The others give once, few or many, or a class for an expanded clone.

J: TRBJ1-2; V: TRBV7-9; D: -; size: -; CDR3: CASSKGHLNTYGYTF; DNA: TGTGCCAGCAGCAAGGGACACCTGAACACCTATGGCTACACCTTC
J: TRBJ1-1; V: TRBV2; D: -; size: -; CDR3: CASRWEAEGEAFF; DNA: TGTGCCAGCAGGTGGGAGGCAGAGGGTGAAGCTTTCTTT
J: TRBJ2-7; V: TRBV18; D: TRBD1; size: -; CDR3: CASSQTGQGASYEQYF; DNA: TGTGCCAGCTCACAAACGGGACAGGGGGCGAGCTACGAGCAGTACTTC
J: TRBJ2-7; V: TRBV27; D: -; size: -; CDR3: CASSPTSGSSYEQYF; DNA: TGTGCCAGCAGCCCGACTAGTGGGAGCTCCTACGAGCAGTACTTC
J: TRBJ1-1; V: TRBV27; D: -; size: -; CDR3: CASSSQGNTEAFF; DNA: TGTGCCAGCAGTTCACAGGGGAACACTGAAGCTTTCTTT
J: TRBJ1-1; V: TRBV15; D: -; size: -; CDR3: CATSRDWGSGTEAFF; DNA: TGTGCCACCAGCAGAGATTGGGGCTCGGGCACTGAAGCTTTCTTT
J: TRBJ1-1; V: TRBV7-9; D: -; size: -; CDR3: CSSSLRSPEAFF; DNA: TGTTCCAGCAGCCTCCGTAGTCCTGAAGCTTTCTTT
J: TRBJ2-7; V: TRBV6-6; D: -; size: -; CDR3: CASRFGLSSYEQYF; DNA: TGTGCCAGCAGGTTCGGACTAAGCTCCTACGAGCAGTACTTC
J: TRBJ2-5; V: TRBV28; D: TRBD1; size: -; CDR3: CASSYRGREEETQYF; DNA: TGTGCCAGCAGCTACAGGGGGAGAGAAGAAGAGACCCAGTACTTC
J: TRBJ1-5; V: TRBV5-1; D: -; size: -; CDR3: CASSLDNNQPQHF; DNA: TGCGCCAGCAGCTTGGACAACAATCAGCCCCAGCATTTT
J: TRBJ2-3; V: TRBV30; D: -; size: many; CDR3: CAWGIGLSTDTQYF; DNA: TGTGCCTGGGGTATCGGACTTTCCACAGATACGCAGTATTTT
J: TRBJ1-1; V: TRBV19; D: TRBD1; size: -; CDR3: CASSSGGSTGSTEAFF; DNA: TGTGCCAGTAGCAGTGGTGGGTCGACAGGGAGCACTGAAGCTTTCTTT
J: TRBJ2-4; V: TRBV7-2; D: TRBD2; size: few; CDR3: CASSLGGGVGNIQYF; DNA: TGTGCCAGCAGCTTAGGTGGGGGGGTGGGGAACATTCAGTACTTC
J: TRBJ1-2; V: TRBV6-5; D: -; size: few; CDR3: CASRTLRGYGYTF; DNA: TGTGCCAGCAGAACTCTCCGGGGCTATGGCTACACCTTC
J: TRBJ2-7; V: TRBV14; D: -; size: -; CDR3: CASSQDAGYQLYEQYF; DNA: TGTGCCAGCAGCCAAGACGCGGGTTATCAGCTTTACGAGCAGTACTTC
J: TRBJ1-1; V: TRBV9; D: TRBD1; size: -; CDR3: CASSVAPTGGHGEAFF; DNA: TGTGCCAGCAGCGTAGCCCCAACAGGGGGTCACGGTGAAGCTTTCTTT
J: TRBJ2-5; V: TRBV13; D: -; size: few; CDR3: CASSWLAGQETQYF; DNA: TGTGCCAGCAGCTGGCTGGCGGGACAAGAGACCCAGTACTTC
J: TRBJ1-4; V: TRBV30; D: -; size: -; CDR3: CAWSNSQGGNEKLFF; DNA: TGTGCCTGGAGTAACTCTCAGGGAGGTAATGAAAAACTGTTTTTT
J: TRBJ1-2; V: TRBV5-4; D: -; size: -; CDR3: CASSFWGDGGYTF; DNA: TGTGCCAGCAGCTTCTGGGGGGATGGTGGCTACACCTTC
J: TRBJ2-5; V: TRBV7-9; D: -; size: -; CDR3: CASSYPKGGLRETQYF; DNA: TGTGCCAGCAGCTACCCTAAGGGGGGGCTAAGAGAGACCCAGTACTTC